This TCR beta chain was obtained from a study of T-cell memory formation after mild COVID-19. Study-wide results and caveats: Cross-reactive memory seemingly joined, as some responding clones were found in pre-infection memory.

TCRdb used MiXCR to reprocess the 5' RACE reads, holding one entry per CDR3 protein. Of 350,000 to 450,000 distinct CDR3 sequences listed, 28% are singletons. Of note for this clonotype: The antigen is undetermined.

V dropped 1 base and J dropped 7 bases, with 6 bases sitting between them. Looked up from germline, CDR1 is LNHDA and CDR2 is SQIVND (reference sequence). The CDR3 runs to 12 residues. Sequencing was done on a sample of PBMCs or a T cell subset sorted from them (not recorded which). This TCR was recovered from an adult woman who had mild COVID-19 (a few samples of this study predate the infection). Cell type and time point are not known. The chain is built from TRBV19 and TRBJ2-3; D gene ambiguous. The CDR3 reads CASSIGTHTQYF. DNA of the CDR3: TGTGCCAGTAGTATAGGGACCCATACGCAGTATTTT.